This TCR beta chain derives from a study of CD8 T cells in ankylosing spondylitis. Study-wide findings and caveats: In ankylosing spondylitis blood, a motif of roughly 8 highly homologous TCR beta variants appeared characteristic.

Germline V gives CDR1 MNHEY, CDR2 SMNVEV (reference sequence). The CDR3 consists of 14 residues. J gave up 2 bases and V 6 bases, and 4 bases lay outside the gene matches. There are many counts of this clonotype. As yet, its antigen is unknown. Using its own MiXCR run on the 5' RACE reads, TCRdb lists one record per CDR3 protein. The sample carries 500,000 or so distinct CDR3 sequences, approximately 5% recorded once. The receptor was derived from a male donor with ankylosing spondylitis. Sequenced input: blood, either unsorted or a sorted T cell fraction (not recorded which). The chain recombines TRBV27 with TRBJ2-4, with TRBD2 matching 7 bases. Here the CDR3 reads CASSRAGTKNIQYF. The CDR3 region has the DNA TGTGCCAGCAGCAGAGCGGGAACCAAAAACATTCAGTACTTC.